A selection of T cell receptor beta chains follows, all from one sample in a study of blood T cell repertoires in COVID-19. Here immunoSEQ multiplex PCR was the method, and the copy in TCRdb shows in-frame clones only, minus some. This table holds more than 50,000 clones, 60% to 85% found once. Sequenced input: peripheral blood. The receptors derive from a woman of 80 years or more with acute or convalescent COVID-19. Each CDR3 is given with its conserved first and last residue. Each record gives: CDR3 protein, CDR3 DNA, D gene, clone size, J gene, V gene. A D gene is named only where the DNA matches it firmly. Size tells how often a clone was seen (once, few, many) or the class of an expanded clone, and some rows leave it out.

CDR3aa: CATEETGSGKLFF
CDR3nt: TGTGCCACCGAGGAGACAGGCTCGGGAAAACTGTTTTTT
d_gene: -
abundance: -
j_gene: TRBJ1-4
v_gene: TRBV28

CDR3aa: CASSRGQADEAFF
CDR3nt: TGTGCCAGCAGCCGTGGACAGGCCGATGAAGCTTTCTTT
d_gene: TRBD1
abundance: -
j_gene: TRBJ1-1
v_gene: TRBV7-2

CDR3aa: CASSSGGAINQPQHF
CDR3nt: TGTGCCAGCAGCTCCGGAGGGGCGATCAATCAGCCCCAGCATTTT
d_gene: -
abundance: -
j_gene: TRBJ1-5
v_gene: TRBV28

CDR3aa: CASSVGSSAVNTEAFF
CDR3nt: TGTGCCAGCAGCGTAGGGTCAAGTGCGGTGAACACTGAAGCTTTCTTT
d_gene: -
abundance: once
j_gene: TRBJ1-1
v_gene: TRBV9

CDR3aa: CASRRGTSGSTYTQYF
CDR3nt: TGTGCCAGCAGACGCGGGACTAGCGGGAGCACTTATACGCAGTATTTT
d_gene: TRBD2
abundance: -
j_gene: TRBJ2-3
v_gene: TRBV3-1/TRBV3-2

CDR3aa: CASSLPILSGANVLTF
CDR3nt: TGCGCCAGCAGCTTGCCTATACTATCTGGGGCCAACGTCCTGACTTTC
d_gene: -
abundance: once
j_gene: TRBJ2-6
v_gene: TRBV5-1

CDR3aa: CSVEAGGYNEQFF
CDR3nt: TGCAGCGTTGAGGCGGGAGGTTACAATGAGCAGTTCTTC
d_gene: TRBD2
abundance: few
j_gene: TRBJ2-1
v_gene: TRBV29-1

CDR3aa: CASLKTGSGNTIYF
CDR3nt: TGTGCCAGCTTAAAGACAGGCTCTGGAAACACCATATATTTT
d_gene: -
abundance: -
j_gene: TRBJ1-3
v_gene: TRBV19

CDR3aa: CAISSRQGAEGYTF
CDR3nt: TGTGCCATCAGTAGTAGACAGGGGGCTGAGGGCTACACCTTC
d_gene: TRBD1
abundance: -
j_gene: TRBJ1-2
v_gene: TRBV10-3

CDR3aa: CASSLRAGELFF
CDR3nt: TGTGCCAGCAGCTTACGGGCCGGGGAGCTGTTTTTT
d_gene: -
abundance: -
j_gene: TRBJ2-2
v_gene: TRBV7-3

CDR3aa: CASSVGRWGELFF
CDR3nt: TGTGCCAGCAGCGTAGGTCGGTGGGGGGAGCTGTTTTTT
d_gene: -
abundance: -
j_gene: TRBJ2-2
v_gene: TRBV9

CDR3aa: CASSIGGNLRGYNEQFF
CDR3nt: TGTGCCAGTAGTATAGGGGGGAATTTGCGGGGTTACAATGAGCAGTTCTTC
d_gene: -
abundance: -
j_gene: TRBJ2-1
v_gene: TRBV19

CDR3aa: CASSYGLAGGRADEQYF
CDR3nt: TGTGCCAGCAGTTACGGGTTAGCGGGAGGCCGCGCGGACGAGCAGTACTTC
d_gene: TRBD2
abundance: -
j_gene: TRBJ2-7
v_gene: TRBV6-2/TRBV6-3

CDR3aa: CASSLTDPNTEAFF
CDR3nt: TGTGCCAGCAGTTTGACAGATCCGAACACTGAAGCTTTCTTT
d_gene: -
abundance: few
j_gene: TRBJ1-1
v_gene: TRBV28